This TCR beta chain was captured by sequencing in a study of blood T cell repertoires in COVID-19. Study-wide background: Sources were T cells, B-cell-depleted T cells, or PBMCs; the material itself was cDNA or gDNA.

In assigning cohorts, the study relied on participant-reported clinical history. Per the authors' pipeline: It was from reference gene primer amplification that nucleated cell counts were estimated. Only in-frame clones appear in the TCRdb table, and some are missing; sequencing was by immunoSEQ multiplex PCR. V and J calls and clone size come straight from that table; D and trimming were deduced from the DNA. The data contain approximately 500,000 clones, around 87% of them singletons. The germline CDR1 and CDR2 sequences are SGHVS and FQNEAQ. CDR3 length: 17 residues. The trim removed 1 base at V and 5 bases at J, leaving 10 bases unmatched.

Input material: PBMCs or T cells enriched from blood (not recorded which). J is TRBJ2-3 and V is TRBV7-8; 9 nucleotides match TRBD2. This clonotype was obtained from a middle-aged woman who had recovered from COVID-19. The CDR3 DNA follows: TGTGCCAGCAGCTTAGAAGTGTTAGCGGGAGCCGGAGATACGCAGTATTTT. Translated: CASSLEVLAGAGDTQYF.